This TCR beta chain was obtained from a study of shared clonotypes between healthy human individuals. On the study more broadly: Per-donor plates numbered three CD4 naive, three CD4 memory, two CD8 naive and one CD8 memory.

Germline CDR1 and CDR2: SGDLS and YYNGEE. With 6 bases removed from V and 8 bases from J, the gap between germline ends came to 26 bases. The length of the CDR3 is 16 residues. On this clone itself: Its antigen remains unidentified.

The study, taken as a whole, reports: Few donors limited the genetic and exposure-history diversity represented. Naive CD4 clonotype sharing across four donors was 4.5% to 6%.

The table came from immunoSEQ multiplex PCR; TCRdb's copy has only in-frame clones and leaves some out. The sample includes about 2.4 million clones, around nine tenths seen only once; the top ten take over 0.12%. This chain connects TRBV9 to TRBJ1-2; TRBD1 might be the D (6 bases). This sequence was found in a man between 18 and 35 years old in good health. Sequenced input: naive CD4+ T cells sorted from blood. Subset of the sample: CD45RA+ positively selected. The CDR3 here is CASKSGIGGLSGGYTF. CDR3 nucleotides: TGTGCCAGCAAGTCAGGTATAGGGGGTCTATCGGGAGGCTACACCTTC.